A single sample gave rise to the 5 T cell receptor beta chains below, sequenced in a study of T cells in Graves' hyperthyroidism and ophthalmopathy. RNA transcripts were the template for amplifying TCR beta CDR3 regions. The TCR CDR3 first-round RT-PCR relied on the HTBI primer set. TCRdb re-called the multiplex PCR reads with MiXCR, one entry per CDR3 protein. Altogether about 560,000 distinct CDR3 sequences are present, 35% to 55% being singletons, with the ten largest covering about 7.9%. Material: peripheral blood or thyroid tissue (not recorded which). The receptors come from a woman between 18 and 29 years old with Graves' hyperthyroidism.

This clonotype was seen many times. The chain recombines TRBV7-2 with TRBJ1-3; D unresolved. V gave up 2 bases and J gave up 4 bases, with 9 bases separating them. The germline V gene has CDR1 SGHTA and CDR2 FQGNSA. This CDR3 has 14 amino acids. CDR3 amino acids: CASSLSGFGNTIYF. The CDR3 region has the DNA TGTGCCAGCAGCTTATCCGGTTTCGGAAACACCATATATTTT.

Turning to this clonotype: A read error may be the cause here, since a much bigger clone is one base away. The chain couples TRBV7-9 to TRBJ2-7; D is ambiguous. V was clipped by 3 bases and J by 6 bases, with 9 bases between them. The CDR3 contains 12 residues. Germline V gene sequence: CDR1 SEHNR, CDR2 FQNEAQ (reference sequence). The CDR3 is CASSFGLSEQYF. The DNA for the CDR3 is TGTGCCAGCAGCTTCGGTCTCAGCGAGCAGTACTTC.

The CDR3 region has the DNA TGTGCCAGCAGTGAAAATATAGCGGGAGAGGGGGAGACCCAGTACTTC. Protein product: CASSENIAGEGETQYF. V and J are TRBV2 and TRBJ2-5; 9 positions match TRBD2. With 2 bases clipped from V and 5 bases from J, the junction kept 9 bases outside the gene matches. CDR1 is SNHLY and CDR2 is FYNNEI in the germline V gene. There are 16 residues in the CDR3.

In regard to this clonotype: In this CDR3 the conserved last residue, phenylalanine or tryptophan, is missing, so a read error is likely. In DNA, the CDR3 is TGTGCCAGCAGCCAAGAGCCCGGGAACTCCTACGAGCAGTACTCC. Amino acid sequence: CASSQEPGNSYEQYS. This sequence joins TRBV7-3 and TRBJ2-7; a weak D match, TRBD2 (5 bases). V lost 5 bases, J lost 0 bases, and 14 bases lay in between. This CDR3 is 15 amino acids long. Germline V gene data show CDR1 as SGHTA and CDR2 as FQGTGA.

This rearrangement joins TRBV15 to TRBJ1-5, with TRBD1 as a possible D gene (6 bases). The CDR3 loop spans 15 amino acids. The V end lost 3 bases, the J end lost 6 bases, and 15 bases lay between the germline ends. CDR1 LNHNV and CDR2 YYDKDF come from the germline V gene (reference sequence). CDR3 bases: TGTGCCACCAGCAGTTCAGAGGGGACAACTCAGCCCCAGCATTTT. It is translated as CATSSSEGTTQPQHF. Full variable domain (rest looked up from reference TRBV15 and TRBJ1-5): DAMVIQNPRYQVTQFGKPVTLSCSQTLNHNVMYWYQQKSSQAPKLLFHYYDKDFNNEADTPDNFQSRRPNTSFCFLDIRSPGLGDTAMYLCATSSSEGTTQPQHFGDGTRLSIL.